This T cell receptor beta chain appears in the sequencing data of a study of cytomegalovirus exposure and HLA in healthy donors. Regarding the study as a whole: A list of roughly 180 TCR beta chains associated with cytomegalovirus was given.

To note about this clone: The antigen remains undetermined.

The study ran its PCR with 60 Vbeta and 13 Jbeta primers. The data were produced by immunoSEQ multiplex PCR, yet TCRdb's version contains in-frame clones alone and is incomplete. The sample yields roughly 150,000 clones, over 55% seen once. The source is a man aged 40-50 years in good health and CMV-seronegative. Sequencing used PBMCs.

The DNA of the CDR3 is TGTGCCAGCAGCTCGGACTATGGCTACACCTTC. It translates to CASSSDYGYTF. The V and J genes are TRBV5-6 and TRBJ1-2; unclear D gene. V was clipped by 3 bases and J by 3 bases, with 3 bases between them. Germline V gives CDR1 SGHDT, CDR2 YYEEEE. The CDR3 is 11 residues long.